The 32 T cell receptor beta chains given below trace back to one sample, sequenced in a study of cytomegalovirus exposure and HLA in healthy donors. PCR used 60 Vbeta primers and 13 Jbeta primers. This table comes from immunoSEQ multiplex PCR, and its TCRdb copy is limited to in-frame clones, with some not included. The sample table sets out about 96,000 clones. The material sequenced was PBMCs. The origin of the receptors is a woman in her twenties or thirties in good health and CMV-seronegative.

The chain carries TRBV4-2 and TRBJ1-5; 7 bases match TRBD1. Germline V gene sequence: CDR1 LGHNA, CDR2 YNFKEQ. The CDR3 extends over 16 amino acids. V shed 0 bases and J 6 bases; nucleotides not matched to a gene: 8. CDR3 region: CASSQDRGLGAQPQHF. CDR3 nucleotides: TGTGCCAGCAGCCAAGATAGGGGGCTTGGTGCTCAGCCCCAGCATTTT.

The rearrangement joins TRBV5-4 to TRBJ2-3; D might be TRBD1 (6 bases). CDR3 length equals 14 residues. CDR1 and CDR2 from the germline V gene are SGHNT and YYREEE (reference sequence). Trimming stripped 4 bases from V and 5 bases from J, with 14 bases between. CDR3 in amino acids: CASSRPPTGDTQYF. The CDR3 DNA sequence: TGTGCCAGCAGCCGACCCCCGACAGGAGATACGCAGTATTTT.

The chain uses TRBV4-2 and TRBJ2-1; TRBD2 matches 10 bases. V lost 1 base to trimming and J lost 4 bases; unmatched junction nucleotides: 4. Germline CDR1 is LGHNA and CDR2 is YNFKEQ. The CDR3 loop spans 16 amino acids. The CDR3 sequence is CASSQASSGGYNEQFF. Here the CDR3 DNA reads TGTGCCAGCAGCCAAGCGTCTAGCGGGGGATACAATGAGCAGTTCTTC.

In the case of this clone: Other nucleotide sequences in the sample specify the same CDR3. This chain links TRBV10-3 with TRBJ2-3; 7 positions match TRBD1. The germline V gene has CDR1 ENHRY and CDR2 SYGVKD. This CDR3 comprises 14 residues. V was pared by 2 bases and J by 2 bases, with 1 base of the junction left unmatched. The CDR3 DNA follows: TGTGCCATCAGTGAGGGACAGGACACAGATACGCAGTATTTT. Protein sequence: CAISEGQDTDTQYF.

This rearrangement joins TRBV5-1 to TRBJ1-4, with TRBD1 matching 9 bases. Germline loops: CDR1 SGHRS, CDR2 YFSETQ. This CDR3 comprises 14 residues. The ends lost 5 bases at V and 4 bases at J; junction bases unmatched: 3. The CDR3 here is CASRRTGDNEKLFF. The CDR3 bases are TGCGCCAGCAGACGGACAGGGGATAATGAAAAACTGTTTTTT.

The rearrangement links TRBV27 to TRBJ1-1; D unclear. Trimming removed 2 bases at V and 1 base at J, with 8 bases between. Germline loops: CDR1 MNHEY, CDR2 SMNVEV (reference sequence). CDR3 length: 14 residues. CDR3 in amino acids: CASSLGRWNTEAFF. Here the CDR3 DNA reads TGTGCCAGCAGTTTAGGGCGCTGGAACACTGAAGCTTTCTTT.

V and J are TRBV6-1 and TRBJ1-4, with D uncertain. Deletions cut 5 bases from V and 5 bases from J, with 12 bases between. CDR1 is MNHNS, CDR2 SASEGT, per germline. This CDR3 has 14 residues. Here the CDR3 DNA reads TGTGCCAGCAGTTATACGGGGAAGAATGAAAAACTGTTTTTT. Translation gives CASSYTGKNEKLFF.

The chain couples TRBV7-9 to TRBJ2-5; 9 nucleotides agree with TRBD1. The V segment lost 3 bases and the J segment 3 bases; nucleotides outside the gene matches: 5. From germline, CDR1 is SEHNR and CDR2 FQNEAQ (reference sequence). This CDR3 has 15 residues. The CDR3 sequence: CASSFYTGGEETQYF. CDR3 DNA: TGTGCCAGCAGCTTTTATACAGGGGGCGAAGAGACCCAGTACTTC.

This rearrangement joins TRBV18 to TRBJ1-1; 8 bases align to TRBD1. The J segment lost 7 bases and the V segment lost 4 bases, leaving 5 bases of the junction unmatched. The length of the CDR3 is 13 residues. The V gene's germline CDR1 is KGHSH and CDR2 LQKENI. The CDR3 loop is CASSHPDRDEAFF. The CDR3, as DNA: TGTGCCAGCTCACACCCGGACAGGGATGAAGCTTTCTTT.

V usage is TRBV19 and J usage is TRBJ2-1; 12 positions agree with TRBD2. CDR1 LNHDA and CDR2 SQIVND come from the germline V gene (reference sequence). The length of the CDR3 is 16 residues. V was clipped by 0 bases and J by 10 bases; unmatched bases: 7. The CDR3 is CASSIDGGTSGSEQFF. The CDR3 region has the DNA TGTGCCAGTAGTATAGATGGGGGGACTAGCGGGTCCGAGCAGTTCTTC.

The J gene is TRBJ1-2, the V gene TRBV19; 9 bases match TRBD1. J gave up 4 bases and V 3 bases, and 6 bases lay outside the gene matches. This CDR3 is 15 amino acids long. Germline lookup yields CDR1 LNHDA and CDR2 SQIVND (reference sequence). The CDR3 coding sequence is TGTGCCAGTAGTATTAGAGGGACAGGGTCCTATGGCTACACCTTC. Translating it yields CASSIRGTGSYGYTF.

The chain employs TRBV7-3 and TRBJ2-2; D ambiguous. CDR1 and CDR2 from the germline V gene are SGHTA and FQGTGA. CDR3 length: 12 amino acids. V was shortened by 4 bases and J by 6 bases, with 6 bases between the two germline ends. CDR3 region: CASSWAAGELFF. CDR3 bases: TGTGCCAGCAGCTGGGCCGCCGGGGAGCTGTTTTTT.

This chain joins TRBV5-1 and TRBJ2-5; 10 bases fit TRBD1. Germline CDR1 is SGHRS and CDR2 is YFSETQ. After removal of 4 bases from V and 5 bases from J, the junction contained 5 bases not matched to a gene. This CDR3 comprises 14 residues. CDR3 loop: CASSPQGQGETQYF. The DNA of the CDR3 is TGCGCCAGCAGCCCGCAGGGACAGGGGGAGACCCAGTACTTC.

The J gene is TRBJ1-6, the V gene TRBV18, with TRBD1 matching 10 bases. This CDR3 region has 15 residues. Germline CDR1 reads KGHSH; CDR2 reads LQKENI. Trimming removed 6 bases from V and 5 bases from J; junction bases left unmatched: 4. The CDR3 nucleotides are TGTGCCAGCTCGCCCGGGACAGGGGATAATTCACCCCTCCACTTT. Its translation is CASSPGTGDNSPLHF.

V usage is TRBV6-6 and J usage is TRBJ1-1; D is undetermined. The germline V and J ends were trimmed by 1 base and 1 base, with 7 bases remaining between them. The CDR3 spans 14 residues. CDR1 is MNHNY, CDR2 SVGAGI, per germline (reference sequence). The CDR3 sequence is CASSYFLSNTEAFF. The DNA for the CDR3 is TGTGCCAGCAGTTACTTTCTATCGAACACTGAAGCTTTCTTT.

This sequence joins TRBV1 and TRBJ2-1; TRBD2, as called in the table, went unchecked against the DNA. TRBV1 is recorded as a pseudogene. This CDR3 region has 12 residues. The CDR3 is CTSSPLAYEQFF. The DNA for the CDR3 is TGCACCAGCAGCCCTCTAGCGTATGAGCAGTTCTTC.

CDR3 loop: CASSVPAGGISTDTQYF. CDR3 nucleotides: TGTGCCAGCAGCGTCCCAGCGGGGGGGATTAGCACAGATACGCAGTATTTT. The chain uses TRBV9 and TRBJ2-3; TRBD2 aligns across 10 bases. V shed 2 bases, J shed 0 bases, and the junction held 6 bases outside the gene matches. The germline gives CDR1 SGDLS, CDR2 YYNGEE. The CDR3 has 17 residues.

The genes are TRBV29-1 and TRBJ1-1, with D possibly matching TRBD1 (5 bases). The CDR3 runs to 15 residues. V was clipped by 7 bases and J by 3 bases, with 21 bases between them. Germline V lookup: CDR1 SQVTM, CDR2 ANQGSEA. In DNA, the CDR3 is TGCAGCGGCCTGCCAGGGTGGGGACTGGACACTGAAGCTTTCTTT. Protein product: CSGLPGWGLDTEAFF. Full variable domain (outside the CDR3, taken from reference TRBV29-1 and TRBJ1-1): SAVISQKPSRDICQRGTSLTIQCQVDSQVTMMFWYRQQPGQSLTLIATANQGSEATYESGFVIDKFPISRPNLTFSTLTVSNMSPEDSSIYLCSGLPGWGLDTEAFFGQGTRLTVV.

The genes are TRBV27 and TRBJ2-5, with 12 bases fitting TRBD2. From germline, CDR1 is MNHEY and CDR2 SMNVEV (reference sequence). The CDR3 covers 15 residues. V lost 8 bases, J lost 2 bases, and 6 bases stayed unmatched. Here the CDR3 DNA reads TGTGCCAGCCGGTTGACTAGCGGGGGACAAGAGACCCAGTACTTC. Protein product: CASRLTSGGQETQYF.

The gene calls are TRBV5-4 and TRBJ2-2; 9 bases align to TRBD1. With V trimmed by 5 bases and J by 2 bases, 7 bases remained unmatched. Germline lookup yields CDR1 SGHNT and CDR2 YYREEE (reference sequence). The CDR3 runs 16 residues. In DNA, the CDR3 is TGTGCCAGCAGTTCCGGACAGGGGAGAAACACCGGGGAGCTGTTTTTT. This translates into CASSSGQGRNTGELFF.

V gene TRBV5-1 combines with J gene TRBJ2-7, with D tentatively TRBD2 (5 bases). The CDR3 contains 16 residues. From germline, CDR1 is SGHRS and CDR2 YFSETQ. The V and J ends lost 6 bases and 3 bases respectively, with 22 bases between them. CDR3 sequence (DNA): TGCGCCAGCAACAATTTGGGCTCGGACTCGAACTACGAGCAGTACTTC. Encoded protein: CASNNLGSDSNYEQYF.

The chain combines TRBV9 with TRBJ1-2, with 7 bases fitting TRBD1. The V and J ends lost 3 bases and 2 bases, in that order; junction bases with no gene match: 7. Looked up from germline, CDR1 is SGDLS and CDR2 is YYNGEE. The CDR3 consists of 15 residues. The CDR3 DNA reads TGTGCCAGCAGCGCCACAGGGGCCGGGAACTATGGCTACACCTTC. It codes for CASSATGAGNYGYTF.

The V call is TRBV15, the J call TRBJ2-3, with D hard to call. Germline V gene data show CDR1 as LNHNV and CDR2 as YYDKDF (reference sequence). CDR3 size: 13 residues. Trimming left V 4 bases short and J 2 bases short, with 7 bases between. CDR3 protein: CATSKHSTDTQYF. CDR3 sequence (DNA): TGTGCCACCAGCAAACATTCCACAGATACGCAGTATTTT.

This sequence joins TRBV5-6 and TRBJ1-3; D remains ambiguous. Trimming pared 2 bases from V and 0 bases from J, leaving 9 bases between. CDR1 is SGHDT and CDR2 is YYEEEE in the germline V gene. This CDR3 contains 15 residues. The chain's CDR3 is CASSFGFSSGNTIYF. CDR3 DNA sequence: TGTGCCAGCAGCTTTGGCTTCAGCTCTGGAAACACCATATATTTT. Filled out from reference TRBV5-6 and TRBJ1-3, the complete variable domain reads DAGVTQSPTHLIKTRGQQVTLRCSPKSGHDTVSWYQQALGQGPQFIFQYYEEEERQRGNFPDRFSGHQFPNYSSELNVNALLLGDSALYLCASSFGFSSGNTIYFGEGSWLTVV.

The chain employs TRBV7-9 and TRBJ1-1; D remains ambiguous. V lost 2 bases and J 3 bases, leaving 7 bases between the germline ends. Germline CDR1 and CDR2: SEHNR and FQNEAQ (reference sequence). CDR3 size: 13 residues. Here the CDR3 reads CASSLPPDTEAFF. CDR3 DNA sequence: TGTGCCAGCAGCTTACCGCCGGACACTGAAGCTTTCTTT.

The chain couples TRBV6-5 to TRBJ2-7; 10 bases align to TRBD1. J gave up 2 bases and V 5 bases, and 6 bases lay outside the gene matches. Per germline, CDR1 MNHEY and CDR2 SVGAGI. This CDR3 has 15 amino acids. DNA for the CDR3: TGTGCCAGCAGTACCCCGGGACAGGGGCCCTACGAGCAGTACTTC. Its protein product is CASSTPGQGPYEQYF.

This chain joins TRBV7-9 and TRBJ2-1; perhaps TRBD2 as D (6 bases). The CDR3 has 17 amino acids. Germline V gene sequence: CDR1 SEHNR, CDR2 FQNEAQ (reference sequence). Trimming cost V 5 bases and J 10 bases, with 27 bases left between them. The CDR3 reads CASSLEDGGRNRGEQFF. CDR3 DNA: TGTGCCAGCAGCCTAGAGGACGGTGGACGCAACCGGGGGGAGCAGTTCTTC.

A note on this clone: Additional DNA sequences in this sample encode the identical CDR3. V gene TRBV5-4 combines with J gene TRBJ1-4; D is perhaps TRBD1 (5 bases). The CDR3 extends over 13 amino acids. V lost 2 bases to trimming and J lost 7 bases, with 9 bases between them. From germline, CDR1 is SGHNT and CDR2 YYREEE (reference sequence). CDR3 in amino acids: CASSFRGGEKLFF. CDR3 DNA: TGTGCCAGCAGCTTCCGGGGGGGTGAAAAACTGTTTTTT.

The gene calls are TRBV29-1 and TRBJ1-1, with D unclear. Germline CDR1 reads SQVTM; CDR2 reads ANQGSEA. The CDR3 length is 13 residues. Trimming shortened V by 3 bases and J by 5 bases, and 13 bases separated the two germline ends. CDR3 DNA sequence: TGCAGCGTTGATGAGGTCGGCGGGACTGAAGCTTTCTTT. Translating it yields CSVDEVGGTEAFF.

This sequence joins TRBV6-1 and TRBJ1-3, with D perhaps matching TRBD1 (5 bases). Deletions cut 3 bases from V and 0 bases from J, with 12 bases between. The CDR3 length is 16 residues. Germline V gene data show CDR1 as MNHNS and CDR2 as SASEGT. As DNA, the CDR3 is TGTGCCAGCAGTGATAAGGGGTTAAGCTCTGGAAACACCATATATTTT. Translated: CASSDKGLSSGNTIYF.

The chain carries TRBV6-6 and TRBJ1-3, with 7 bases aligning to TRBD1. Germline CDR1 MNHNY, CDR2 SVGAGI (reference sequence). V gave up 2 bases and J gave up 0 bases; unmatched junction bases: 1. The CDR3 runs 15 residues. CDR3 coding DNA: TGTGCCAGCAGTTACGGGGACAGCTCTGGAAACACCATATATTTT. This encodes CASSYGDSSGNTIYF.

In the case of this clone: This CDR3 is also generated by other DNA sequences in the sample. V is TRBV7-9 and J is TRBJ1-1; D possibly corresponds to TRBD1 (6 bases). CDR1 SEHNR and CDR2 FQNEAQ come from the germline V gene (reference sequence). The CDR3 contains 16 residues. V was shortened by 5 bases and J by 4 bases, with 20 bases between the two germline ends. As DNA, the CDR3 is TGTGCCAGCAGCCCTAGGGGGTGGTCGGGGTCCACTGAAGCTTTCTTT. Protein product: CASSPRGWSGSTEAFF.